The 25 T cell receptor beta chains presented below share a single source sample, sequenced in a study of T cell responses to AZD1222 COVID-19 vaccine. Sequencing was performed with immunoSEQ multiplex PCR; in TCRdb, only in-frame clones are kept and a portion is missing. The sample lists roughly 130,000 clones; about nine tenths were seen once. The sample consisted of peripheral blood, taken on day 0 of MenACWY control vaccination. Every receptor here comes from an adult in good health.

This clone has at least ten counts. The V gene is TRBV19, the J gene TRBJ2-7; the D is unclear. CDR1 is LNHDA, CDR2 SQIVND, per germline (reference sequence). The CDR3 extends over 14 amino acids. With 5 bases removed from V and 2 bases from J, the gap between germline ends came to 13 bases. The CDR3 nucleotides are TGTGCCAGTAGTGGTATGGGCAGTCCCTACGAGCAGTACTTC. Encoded protein: CASSGMGSPYEQYF. Based on the CDR3 plus reference TRBV19 and TRBJ2-7, the full variable domain is DGGITQSPKYLFRKEGQNVTLSCEQNLNHDAMYWYRQDPGQGLRLIYYSQIVNDFQKGDIAEGYSVSREKKESFPLTVTSAQKNPTAFYLCASSGMGSPYEQYFGPGTRLTVT.

This clone was recorded once. This chain connects TRBV3-1 (or the pseudogene TRBV3-2) to TRBJ2-5; 8 bases agree with TRBD2. This CDR3 is 16 amino acids long. Germline CDR1 and CDR2: LGHDT and YNNKEL (reference sequence). The V and J ends lost 4 bases and 2 bases, in that order; junction bases with no gene match: 9. CDR3 protein: CASSPRAGLGQETQYF. CDR3 sequence (DNA): TGTGCCAGCAGCCCACGAGCGGGACTAGGGCAAGAGACCCAGTACTTC.

The chain combines TRBV4-1 with TRBJ1-5, with TRBD1 matching 8 bases. The CDR3 is 15 amino acids. Germline V lookup: CDR1 MGHRA, CDR2 YSYEKL. V was pared by 1 base and J by 9 bases, with 8 bases of the junction left unmatched. The CDR3 nucleotides read TGCGCCAGCAGCCAAGGGGAACAGGGGGTCGCGCCCCAGCATTTT. As protein: CASSQGEQGVAPQHF.

The chain employs TRBV5-1 and TRBJ2-7; 12 positions agree with TRBD1. CDR1 and CDR2 (germline): SGHRS, YFSETQ. CDR3 length: 20 amino acids. The junction had 16 bases not matched to a gene; V was cut back by 0 bases and J by 3 bases. For the CDR3, the DNA is TGCGCCAGCAGCTTGGGGTTCCGGGACAGGGGGCTTCGGCTAATCTACGAGCAGTACTTC. Amino acids: CASSLGFRDRGLRLIYEQYF.

The chain links TRBV4-2 to TRBJ2-1; no clear D gene. Between the trimmed V and J ends, which lost 1 base and 8 bases, there was a span of 12 bases. CDR3 length: 14 amino acids. Per the germline V gene, CDR1 is LGHNA and CDR2 is YNFKEQ. The CDR3 region is CASSQGFGQDEQFF. CDR3 DNA: TGTGCCAGCAGCCAAGGGTTTGGCCAGGATGAGCAGTTCTTC.

The genes are TRBV5-4 and TRBJ1-6, with D tentatively TRBD1 (6 bases). V was trimmed by 0 bases and J by 12 bases, leaving 13 bases between them. The CDR3 is made up of 14 amino acids. Germline V gene data show CDR1 as SGHNT and CDR2 as YYREEE (reference sequence). The CDR3 here is CASSLGGRIGPLHF. In DNA form, the CDR3 reads TGTGCCAGCAGCTTGGGGGGGCGGATCGGACCCCTCCACTTT.

The chain is built from TRBV6-5 and TRBJ2-7; perhaps TRBD1 as D (6 bases). Germline assignment: CDR1 MNHEY and CDR2 SVGAGI. V was shortened by 5 bases and J by 2 bases, with 13 bases between the two germline ends. The CDR3 length is 14 residues. The CDR3 sequence is CASSLLTGTYEQYF. Here the CDR3 DNA reads TGTGCCAGCAGTCTTCTAACAGGGACCTACGAGCAGTACTTC.

The chain joins TRBV5-4 to TRBJ2-5; D assignment may be TRBD1 or TRBD2 (5 bases each). Between the trimmed V and J ends, which lost 0 bases and 4 bases, there was a span of 10 bases. The germline V gene has CDR1 SGHNT and CDR2 YYREEE (reference sequence). The CDR3 extends over 14 amino acids. The CDR3, as DNA: TGTGCCAGCAGCTTGGATGGGGGTAGAGAGACCCAGTACTTC. Protein: CASSLDGGRETQYF.

The chain combines TRBV7-9 with TRBJ2-7; 9 bases agree with TRBD1. The ends lost 5 bases at V and 9 bases at J; junction bases unmatched: 20. This CDR3 has 17 amino acids. From germline, CDR1 is SEHNR and CDR2 FQNEAQ (reference sequence). CDR3 sequence: CASSPTFQQGQGRGQYF. The CDR3 DNA follows: TGTGCCAGCAGCCCAACTTTCCAGCAGGGACAGGGACGGGGGCAGTACTTC.

The chain couples TRBV5-5 to TRBJ2-3, with 10 bases that match TRBD2. In germline, CDR1 is SGHKS, CDR2 YYEKEE (reference sequence). The CDR3 runs 19 residues. The V gene end was trimmed by 0 bases and the J gene end by 4 bases; junction bases not matched to a gene: 14. CDR3 sequence reads: CASSLARSGRAGVSDTQYF. The CDR3 nucleotides read TGTGCCAGCAGCTTGGCCAGGAGCGGGAGGGCCGGAGTGTCAGATACGCAGTATTTT.

The chain recombines TRBV3-1 (or the pseudogene TRBV3-2) with TRBJ1-6; D is perhaps TRBD1 (5 bases). With 6 bases removed from V and 0 bases from J, the gap between germline ends came to 9 bases. CDR3 size: 15 residues. Per germline, CDR1 LGHDT and CDR2 YNNKEL (reference sequence). The CDR3 sequence: CASSRQGSYNSPLHF. CDR3 nucleotides: TGTGCCAGCAGTCGCCAGGGCTCCTATAATTCACCCCTCCACTTT.

The chain carries TRBV4-1 and TRBJ1-6, with D possibly being TRBD1 (5 bases). This CDR3 region has 14 residues. Per germline, CDR1 MGHRA and CDR2 YSYEKL. Deletions cut 5 bases from V and 10 bases from J, with 15 bases between. Here the CDR3 DNA reads TGCGCCAGCAGCGGTGGACACAGGAGATCACCCCTCCACTTT. This translates into CASSGGHRRSPLHF.

This rearrangement joins TRBV4-2 to TRBJ1-1, with D possibly matching TRBD1 (6 bases). The germline V gene has CDR1 LGHNA and CDR2 YNFKEQ. This CDR3 has 14 amino acids. Trimming took off 6 bases at V and 7 bases at J, with 18 bases between the two ends. The CDR3 nucleotides are TGTGCCAGCAGAAATACAGGGCCGGGAGGTGAAGCTTTCTTT. Protein: CASRNTGPGGEAFF.

The rearrangement uses TRBV9 and TRBJ2-2; D could derive from TRBD1 or TRBD2 (5 bases each). Germline V gene sequence: CDR1 SGDLS, CDR2 YYNGEE. The length of the CDR3 is 15 residues. V gave up 1 base and J gave up 2 bases, with 9 bases separating them. Written as DNA, the CDR3 is TGTGCCAGCAGCGTATATGGGGACAACACCGGGGAGCTGTTTTTT. This gives the protein CASSVYGDNTGELFF.

This chain links TRBV21-1 with TRBJ1-2; TRBD1, the D gene given by the table, was not confirmed from the DNA. TRBV21-1 has pseudogene status. The CDR3 spans 14 residues. The CDR3 DNA follows: TGTGCCAGGACCGGAGACAGCTCTAACTATGGCTACACCTTC. Its translation: CARTGDSSNYGYTF.

The chain employs TRBV12-3 or TRBV12-4 and TRBJ2-1; no clear D. The CDR3 is made up of 13 amino acids. The V gene lost 2 bases and the J gene lost 6 bases, with 8 bases spanning the gap. Here the CDR3 DNA reads TGTGCCAGCAGTTTACTAGGCCCCAATGAGCAGTTCTTC. Its translation is CASSLLGPNEQFF.

The V gene is TRBV14, the J gene TRBJ2-5; weak D call: TRBD2 (5 bases). Germline V CDR1 and CDR2: SGHDN, FVKESK. The CDR3 length is 16 residues. The V gene lost 2 bases and the J gene lost 3 bases, with 16 bases spanning the gap. CDR3 sequence (DNA): TGTGCCAGCAGCCAACTCGTCGGGGAGAGAAAAGAGACCCAGTACTTC. Translated, it gives CASSQLVGERKETQYF.

V usage is TRBV6-5 and J usage is TRBJ2-5; D gene unclear. Per the germline V gene, CDR1 is MNHEY and CDR2 is SVGAGI. V lost 4 bases and J lost 6, with 6 bases in between. The CDR3 totals 11 residues. CDR3 sequence (DNA): TGTGCCAGCAGTTCCCCCCAGACCCAGTACTTC. As protein: CASSSPQTQYF.

This sequence joins TRBV6-1 and TRBJ1-4; TRBD1 is a possible D gene (5 bases). V lost 3 bases, J lost 2 bases, and 13 bases lay in between. The CDR3 totals 16 residues. Germline assignment: CDR1 MNHNS and CDR2 SASEGT. CDR3: CASSDRSGRTNEKLFF. As DNA, the CDR3 is TGTGCCAGCAGTGATCGTTCAGGGCGTACTAATGAAAAACTGTTTTTT.

This chain connects TRBV28 to TRBJ2-3; the D gene is possibly TRBD1 (6 bases). CDR3 length: 15 amino acids. CDR1 and CDR2 from the germline V gene are MDHEN and SYDVKM. Trimming stripped 10 bases from V and 0 bases from J, with 17 bases between. CDR3 sequence: CATTDSGTSTDTQYF. CDR3 coding DNA: TGTGCCACCACGGACAGCGGTACTAGCACAGATACGCAGTATTTT.

The rearrangement joins TRBV18 to TRBJ1-6, with 8 bases lining up with TRBD1. The CDR3 covers 14 residues. Per the germline V gene, CDR1 is KGHSH and CDR2 is LQKENI. V shed 4 bases, J shed 7 bases, and the junction held 3 bases outside the gene matches. In nucleotides, the CDR3 is TGTGCCAGCTCACGGGACAGGAGCAATTCACCCCTCCACTTT. It specifies CASSRDRSNSPLHF.

The CDR3 protein is CASSLKREKLFF. CDR3 in DNA: TGTGCCAGCAGTTTAAAGAGGGAAAAACTGTTTTTT. V and J are TRBV28 and TRBJ1-4, with no clear D. Between the trimmed V and J ends, which lost 2 bases and 8 bases, there was a span of 6 bases. The CDR3 extends over 12 amino acids. Germline assignment: CDR1 MDHEN and CDR2 SYDVKM.

The chain is built from TRBV19 and TRBJ1-5, with 8 bases identical to TRBD1. CDR1 is LNHDA and CDR2 is SQIVND in the germline V gene (reference sequence). The ends lost 3 bases at V and 5 bases at J; junction bases unmatched: 15. This CDR3 has 18 residues. The CDR3 DNA sequence: TGTGCCAGTAGTATCGGGTTTTCGGCAGGGGGCCGCCATCAGCCCCAGCATTTT. Amino acid sequence: CASSIGFSAGGRHQPQHF.

This clone has a single count. The CDR3 DNA follows: TGTGCCAGCAGTTCCATACAGGGACACTACAATGAGCAGTTCTTC. Translating it yields CASSSIQGHYNEQFF. This chain connects TRBV27 to TRBJ2-1; TRBD1 might be the D (6 bases). V shed 4 bases and J shed 3 bases, with 13 bases lying between them. The CDR3 runs to 15 residues. Per germline, CDR1 MNHEY and CDR2 SMNVEV (reference sequence).

The chain couples TRBV2 to TRBJ1-1; D is unclear. Germline V lookup: CDR1 SNHLY, CDR2 FYNNEI. This CDR3 region has 13 residues. CDR3 in amino acids: CAGTGPMNTEAFF. CDR3 sequence (DNA): TGTGCGGGCACTGGGCCCATGAACACTGAAGCTTTCTTT.